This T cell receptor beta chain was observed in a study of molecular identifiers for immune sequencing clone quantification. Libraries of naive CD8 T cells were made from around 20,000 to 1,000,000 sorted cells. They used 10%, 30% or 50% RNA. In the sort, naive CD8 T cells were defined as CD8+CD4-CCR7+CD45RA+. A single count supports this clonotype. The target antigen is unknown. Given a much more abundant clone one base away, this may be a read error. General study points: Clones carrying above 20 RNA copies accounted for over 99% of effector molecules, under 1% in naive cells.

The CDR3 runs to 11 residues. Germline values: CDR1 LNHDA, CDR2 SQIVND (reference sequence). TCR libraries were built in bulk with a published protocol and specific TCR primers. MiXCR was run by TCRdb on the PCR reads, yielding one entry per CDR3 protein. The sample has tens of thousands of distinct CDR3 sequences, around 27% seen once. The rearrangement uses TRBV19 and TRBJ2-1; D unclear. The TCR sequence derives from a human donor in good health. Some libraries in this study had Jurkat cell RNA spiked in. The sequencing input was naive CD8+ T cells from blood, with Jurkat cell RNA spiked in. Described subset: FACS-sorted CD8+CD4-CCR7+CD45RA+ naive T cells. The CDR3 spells CASSIDGEQIF. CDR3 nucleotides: TGTGCCAGTAGTATCGACGGTGAGCAGATCTTC.